The 12 T cell receptor beta chains below all came from one sample that was sequenced in a study of cytomegalovirus exposure and HLA in healthy donors. Primers for the PCR totalled 60 Vbeta and 13 Jbeta. The table came from immunoSEQ multiplex PCR; TCRdb's copy has only in-frame clones and leaves some out. This sample has about 180,000 clones, with about 72% found just once. Sample: PBMCs. Every receptor here comes from a human donor in good health.

This rearrangement joins TRBV6-1 to TRBJ1-1, with D perhaps matching TRBD1 (6 bases). The CDR3 consists of 14 residues. V was cut by 9 bases and J by 6 bases, with 20 bases left in between. In germline, CDR1 is MNHNS, CDR2 SASEGT. The DNA of the CDR3 is TGTGCCAGTCGACATACAGGGTCGGAGGCTGAAGCTTTCTTT. The encoded protein is CASRHTGSEAEAFF.

The V and J genes are TRBV7-3 and TRBJ2-2; D ambiguous. The CDR3 covers 15 residues. Between the trimmed V and J ends, which lost 1 base and 0 bases, there was a span of 6 bases. Germline V gene data show CDR1 as SGHTA and CDR2 as FQGTGA. CDR3 nucleotide sequence: TGTGCCAGCAGCTTAAGTCATTCGAACACCGGGGAGCTGTTTTTT. As protein: CASSLSHSNTGELFF.

This chain joins TRBV10-3 and TRBJ1-1; perhaps TRBD1 as D (5 bases). Germline V gene data show CDR1 as ENHRY and CDR2 as SYGVKD. This CDR3 region has 16 residues. The V end was cut by 10 bases, the J end by 3 bases, with 24 bases between. This CDR3 is CATGVTSGWGDTEAFF. The CDR3 nucleotides are TGTGCCACTGGGGTTACGTCTGGATGGGGCGACACTGAAGCTTTCTTT.

This clone came up once. J is TRBJ2-2 and V is TRBV6-8; 8 positions agree with TRBD2. Germline loops: CDR1 MNHGY, CDR2 SAAAGT. Trimming took 5 bases from V and 6 from J; bases not matched to a gene: 29. This CDR3 is 22 amino acids long. The CDR3 here is CASSLGRKVGGAPTGNAGELFF. In DNA, the CDR3 is TGTGCCAGCAGTCTAGGGAGAAAAGTCGGGGGGGCTCCGACGGGTAATGCCGGGGAGCTGTTTTTT.

The gene calls are TRBV4-1 and TRBJ2-5, with D possibly being TRBD1 (5 bases). Germline-derived CDR1 and CDR2 are MGHRA and YSYEKL. Trimming cost V 4 bases and J 8 bases, with 20 bases left between them. The CDR3 contains 15 residues. The CDR3 DNA reads as TGCGCCAGCAGCCCTATCAATAGGGGCAGGGCAACCCAGTACTTC. Its translation: CASSPINRGRATQYF.

The CDR3 spells CATRGQGAYYGYTF. CDR3 bases: TGTGCCACCAGAGGACAGGGGGCTTACTATGGCTACACCTTC. The V call is TRBV27, the J call TRBJ1-2, with 11 bases fitting TRBD1. The CDR3 is 14 amino acids. V was clipped by 10 bases and J by 3 bases; unmatched bases: 7. Per germline, CDR1 MNHEY and CDR2 SMNVEV (reference sequence).

This chain uses TRBV4-1 with TRBJ1-5, with D possibly matching TRBD1 (5 bases). CDR3 size: 14 residues. V lost 3 bases and J 0 bases, leaving 6 bases between the germline ends. The germline CDR1 and CDR2 sequences are MGHRA and YSYEKL. The CDR3 coding sequence is TGCGCCAGCAGCCACACAGGTAGCAATCAGCCCCAGCATTTT. Translated, it gives CASSHTGSNQPQHF.

The chain links TRBV23-1 to TRBJ2-1; TRBD1 matches at 8 bases. Being an ORF, TRBV23-1 has a function that is uncertain. J lost 2 bases, V lost 4 bases, and 16 bases had no gene match. The CDR3 runs to 19 residues. The CDR3 bases are TGCGCCAGCAGTCCGGATATCCCCTACAGGGGGAGAACCTACAATGAGCAGTTCTTC. This encodes CASSPDIPYRGRTYNEQFF.

The chain carries TRBV7-2 and TRBJ1-4; D is unresolved. The V and J ends lost 1 base and 8 bases respectively, with 14 bases between them. CDR3 size: 15 residues. Germline V gives CDR1 SGHTA, CDR2 FQGNSA. The CDR3 region is CASSLGQAPSEKLFF. CDR3 DNA: TGTGCCAGCAGCTTAGGGCAGGCCCCCTCGGAAAAACTGTTTTTT.

The chain couples TRBV7-8 to TRBJ1-2, with no clear D. In germline, CDR1 is SGHVS, CDR2 FQNEAQ. CDR3 length: 14 amino acids. V lost 3 bases to trimming and J lost 2 bases, with 10 bases between them. The CDR3 DNA is TGTGCCAGCAGCTTCCCTGAGGGCAACTATGGCTACACCTTC. This encodes CASSFPEGNYGYTF.

In this sample, this clone turned up once. The genes are TRBV5-4 and TRBJ2-3, with TRBD2 identical over 7 bases. J lost 4 bases, V lost 4 bases, and 6 bases had no gene match. CDR1 SGHNT and CDR2 YYREEE come from the germline V gene (reference sequence). This CDR3 has 14 residues. CDR3 loop: CASSPETSSDTQYF. CDR3 nucleotide sequence: TGTGCCAGCAGCCCGGAGACTAGCTCAGATACGCAGTATTTT.

V usage is TRBV19 and J usage is TRBJ1-1; 7 bases align to TRBD1. Trimming removed 3 bases from V and 1 base from J; junction bases left unmatched: 8. Germline values: CDR1 LNHDA, CDR2 SQIVND (reference sequence). The CDR3 spans 16 residues. CDR3: CASSMLPGQRNTEAFF. CDR3 nucleotide sequence: TGTGCCAGTAGTATGCTTCCGGGACAGCGGAACACTGAAGCTTTCTTT.